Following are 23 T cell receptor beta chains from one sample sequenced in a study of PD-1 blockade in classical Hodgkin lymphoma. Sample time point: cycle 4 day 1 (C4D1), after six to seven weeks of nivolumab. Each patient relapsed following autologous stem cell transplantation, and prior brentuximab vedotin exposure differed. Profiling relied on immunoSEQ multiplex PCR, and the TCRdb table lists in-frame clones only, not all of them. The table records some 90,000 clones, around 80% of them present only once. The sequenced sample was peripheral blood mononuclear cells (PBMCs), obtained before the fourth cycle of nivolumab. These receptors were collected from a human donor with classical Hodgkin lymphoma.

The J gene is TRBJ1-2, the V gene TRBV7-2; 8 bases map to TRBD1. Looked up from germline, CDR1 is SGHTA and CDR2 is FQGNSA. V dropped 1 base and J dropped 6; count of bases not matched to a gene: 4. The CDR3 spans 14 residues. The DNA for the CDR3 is TGTGCCAGCAGCTTAGGGACAGGGTACCATGGCTACACCTTC. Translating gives CASSLGTGYHGYTF. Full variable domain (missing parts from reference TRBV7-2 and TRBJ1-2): GAGVSQSPSNKVTEKGKDVELRCDPISGHTALYWYRQSLGQGLEFLIYFQGNSAPDKSGLPSDRFSAERTGGSVSTLTIQRTQQEDSAVYLCASSLGTGYHGYTFGSGTRLTVV.

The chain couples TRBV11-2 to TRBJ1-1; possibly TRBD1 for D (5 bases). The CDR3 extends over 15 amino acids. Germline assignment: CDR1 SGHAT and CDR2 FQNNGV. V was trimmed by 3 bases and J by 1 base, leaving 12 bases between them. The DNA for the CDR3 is TGTGCCAGCAGCTTCTTCAGTACAGGGAACACTGAAGCTTTCTTT. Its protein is CASSFFSTGNTEAFF.

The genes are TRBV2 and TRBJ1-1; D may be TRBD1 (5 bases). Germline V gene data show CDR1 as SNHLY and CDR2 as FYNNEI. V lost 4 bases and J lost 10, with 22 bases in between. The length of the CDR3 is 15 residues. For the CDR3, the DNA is TGTGCCAGCAGTGTGGGGGTCGTCTTAGGTGAGGGAGCTTTCTTT. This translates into CASSVGVVLGEGAFF.

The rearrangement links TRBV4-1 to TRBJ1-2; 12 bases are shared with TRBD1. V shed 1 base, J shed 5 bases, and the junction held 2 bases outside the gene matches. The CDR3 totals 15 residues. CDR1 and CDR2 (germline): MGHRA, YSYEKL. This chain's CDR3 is CASSQGDRGLYGYTF. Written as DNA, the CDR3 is TGCGCCAGCAGCCAAGGGGACAGGGGGCTTTATGGCTACACCTTC.

CDR3 in amino acids: CASSPLREGVEQYF. As DNA, the CDR3 is TGTGCCAGCAGTCCCTTGCGGGAGGGGGTCGAGCAGTACTTC. The chain is built from TRBV6-5 and TRBJ2-7; 9 bases are a match to TRBD2. V was clipped by 5 bases and J by 6 bases; unmatched bases: 8. The CDR3 consists of 14 residues. The germline gives CDR1 MNHEY, CDR2 SVGAGI.

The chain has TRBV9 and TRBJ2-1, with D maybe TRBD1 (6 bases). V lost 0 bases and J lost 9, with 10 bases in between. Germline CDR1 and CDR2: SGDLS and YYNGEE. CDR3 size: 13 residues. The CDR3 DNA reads TGTGCCAGCAGCGTAGACAGGGAACGTGAGCAGTTCTTC. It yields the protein CASSVDREREQFF.

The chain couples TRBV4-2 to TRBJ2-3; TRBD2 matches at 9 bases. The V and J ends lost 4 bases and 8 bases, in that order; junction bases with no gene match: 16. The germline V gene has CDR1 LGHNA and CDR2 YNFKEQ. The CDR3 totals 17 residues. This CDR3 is CASSRQLAGLTGGTQYF. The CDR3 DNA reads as TGTGCCAGCAGCCGTCAGCTAGCGGGACTCACCGGCGGTACGCAGTATTTT.

The CDR3 nucleotides are TGTGCCAGCAGTTACGTCGGGGGGCGGAACACTGAAGCTTTCTTT. Its protein is CASSYVGGRNTEAFF. The chain recombines TRBV6-6 with TRBJ1-1; TRBD1 might be the D (6 bases). The CDR3 spans 15 residues. V lost 2 bases and J lost 1, with 11 bases in between. In germline, CDR1 is MNHNY, CDR2 SVGAGI (reference sequence).

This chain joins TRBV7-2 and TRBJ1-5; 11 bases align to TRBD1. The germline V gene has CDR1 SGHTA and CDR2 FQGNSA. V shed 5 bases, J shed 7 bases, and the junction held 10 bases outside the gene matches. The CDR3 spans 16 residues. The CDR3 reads CASSNHGTGGGQPQHF. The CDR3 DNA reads TGTGCCAGCAGCAATCACGGGACAGGGGGAGGGCAGCCCCAGCATTTT.

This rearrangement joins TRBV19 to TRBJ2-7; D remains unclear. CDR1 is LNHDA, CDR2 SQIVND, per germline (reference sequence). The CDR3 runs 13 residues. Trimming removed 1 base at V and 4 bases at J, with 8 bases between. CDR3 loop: CASSIAHKYEQYF. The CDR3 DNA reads TGTGCCAGTAGTATAGCCCATAAGTACGAGCAGTACTTC.

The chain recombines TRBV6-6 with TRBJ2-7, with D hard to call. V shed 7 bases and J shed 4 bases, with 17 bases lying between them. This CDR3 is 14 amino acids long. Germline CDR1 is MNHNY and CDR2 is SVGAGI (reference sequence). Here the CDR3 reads CASTHLAQEYEQYF. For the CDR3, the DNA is TGTGCCAGCACCCACCTGGCCCAGGAGTACGAGCAGTACTTC.

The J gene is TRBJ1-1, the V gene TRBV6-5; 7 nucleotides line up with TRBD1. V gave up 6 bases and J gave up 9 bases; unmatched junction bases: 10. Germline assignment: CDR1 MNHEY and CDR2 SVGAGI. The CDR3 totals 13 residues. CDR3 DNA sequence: TGTGCCAGCAGACAACCGGGACAGTGGAAAGCTTTCTTT. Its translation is CASRQPGQWKAFF.

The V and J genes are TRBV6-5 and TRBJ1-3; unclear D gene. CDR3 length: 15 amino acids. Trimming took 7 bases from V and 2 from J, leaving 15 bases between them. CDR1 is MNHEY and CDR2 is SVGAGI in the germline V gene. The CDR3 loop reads CASTASRGTGNTIYF. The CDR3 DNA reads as TGTGCCAGCACCGCCTCCCGGGGAACTGGAAACACCATATATTTT.

The CDR3, as DNA: TGTGCCAGCAGCTTTCGGCAGGCTTACAATGAGCAGTTCTTC. Its protein is CASSFRQAYNEQFF. The chain carries TRBV13 and TRBJ2-1; D gene uncertain. Germline V lookup: CDR1 PRHDT, CDR2 FYEKMQ (reference sequence). The V and J ends lost 3 bases and 4 bases respectively, with 10 bases between them. The CDR3 length is 14 residues.

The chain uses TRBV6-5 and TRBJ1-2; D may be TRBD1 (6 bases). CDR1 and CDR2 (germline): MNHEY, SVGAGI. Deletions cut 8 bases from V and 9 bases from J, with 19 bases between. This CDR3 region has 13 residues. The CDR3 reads CASRRGSEHSYTF. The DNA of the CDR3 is TGTGCCAGCCGTAGGGGGTCCGAGCATAGCTACACCTTC.

The CDR3 loop is CASSQRELRDRSPLHF. The CDR3, as DNA: TGTGCCAGCAGCCAAAGGGAGCTTCGGGATAGATCACCCCTCCACTTT. The genes are TRBV4-2 and TRBJ1-6; no clear D gene. CDR3 length: 16 residues. The ends were cut back, 2 bases at V and 10 bases at J, with 18 bases in the middle. In germline, CDR1 is LGHNA, CDR2 YNFKEQ.

Written as DNA, the CDR3 is TGTGCCAGCAGCGCTTATCCTCGGGGGGCTCCAGATACGCAGTATTTT. It specifies CASSAYPRGAPDTQYF. The rearrangement uses TRBV6-4 and TRBJ2-3, with a tentative D call TRBD2 (7 bases). The ends were cut back, 6 bases at V and 4 bases at J, with 20 bases in the middle. CDR3 length equals 16 residues. CDR1 and CDR2 from the germline V gene are MRHNA and SNTAGT.

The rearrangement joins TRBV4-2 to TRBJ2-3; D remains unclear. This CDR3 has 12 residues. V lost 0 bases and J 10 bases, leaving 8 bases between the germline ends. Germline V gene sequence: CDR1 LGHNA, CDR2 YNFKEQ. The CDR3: CASSQDQRAQYF. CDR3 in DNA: TGTGCCAGCAGCCAAGATCAACGGGCGCAGTATTTT.

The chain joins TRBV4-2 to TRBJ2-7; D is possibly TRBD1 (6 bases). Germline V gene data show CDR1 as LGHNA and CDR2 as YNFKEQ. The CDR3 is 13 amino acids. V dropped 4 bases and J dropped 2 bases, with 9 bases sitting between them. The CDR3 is CASSPGQTYEQYF. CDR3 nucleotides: TGTGCCAGCAGCCCAGGACAGACCTACGAGCAGTACTTC.

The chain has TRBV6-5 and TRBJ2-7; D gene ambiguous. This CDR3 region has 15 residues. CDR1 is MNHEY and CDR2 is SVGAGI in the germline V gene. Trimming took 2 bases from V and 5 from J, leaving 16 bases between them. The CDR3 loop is CASSYGRQTFHEQYF. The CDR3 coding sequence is TGTGCCAGCAGTTACGGAAGGCAGACATTCCACGAGCAGTACTTC.

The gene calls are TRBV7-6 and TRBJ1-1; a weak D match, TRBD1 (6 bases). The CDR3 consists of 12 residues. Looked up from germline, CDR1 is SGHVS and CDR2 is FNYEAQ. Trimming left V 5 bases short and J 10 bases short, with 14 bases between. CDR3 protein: CASSPTGTLAFF. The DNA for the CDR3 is TGTGCCAGCAGCCCCACCGGGACATTAGCTTTCTTT.

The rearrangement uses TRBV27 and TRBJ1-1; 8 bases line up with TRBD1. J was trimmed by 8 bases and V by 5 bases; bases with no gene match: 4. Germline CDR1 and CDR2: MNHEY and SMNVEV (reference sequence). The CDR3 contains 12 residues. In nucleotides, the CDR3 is TGTGCCAGCAGTCCGGACAGGGTAGAAGCTTTCTTT. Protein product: CASSPDRVEAFF.

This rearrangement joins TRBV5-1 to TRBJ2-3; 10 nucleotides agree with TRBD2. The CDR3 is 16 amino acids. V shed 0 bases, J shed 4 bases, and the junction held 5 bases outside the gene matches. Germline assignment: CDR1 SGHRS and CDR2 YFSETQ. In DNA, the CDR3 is TGCGCCAGCAGCTTGGCTAGCGGGAGAGGCCCAGATACGCAGTATTTT. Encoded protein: CASSLASGRGPDTQYF.